A selection of T cell receptor beta chains follows, all from one sample in a study of T cell responses to AZD1222 COVID-19 vaccine. The protocol was immunoSEQ multiplex PCR, while the TCRdb copy is restricted to in-frame clones and leaves out a portion. The data contain approximately 130,000 clones, 85% to 90% of them singletons. This specimen was peripheral blood, taken on day 0 of AZD1222 vaccination. The receptors stem from an adult in good health. The CDR3 runs from the conserved cysteine through the conserved F or W. The order of the fields is D gene, clone size, CDR3 length, V gene, J gene, CDR3 protein, CDR3 DNA. A D gene is named only where the DNA matches it firmly. Expanded clones are given a class, and other clones once, few, many or no size at all.

d_gene: NA; abundance: NA; len: 16; v_gene: TRBV5-1; j_gene: TRBJ2-4; CDR3aa: CASSLNSPGAKNIQYF; CDR3nt: TGCGCCAGCAGCTTGAATTCTCCGGGGGCCAAAAACATTCAGTACTTC
d_gene: TRBD1; abundance: NA; len: 12; v_gene: TRBV10-3; j_gene: TRBJ1-1; CDR3aa: CATAPGQEEAFF; CDR3nt: TGTGCCACCGCACCTGGACAGGAGGAAGCTTTCTTT
d_gene: NA; abundance: NA; len: 14; v_gene: TRBV3-1/TRBV3-2; j_gene: TRBJ1-3; CDR3aa: CASSQRTEGNTIYF; CDR3nt: TGTGCCAGCAGCCAAAGAACAGAGGGAAACACCATATATTTT
d_gene: TRBD1; abundance: NA; len: 14; v_gene: TRBV6-6; j_gene: TRBJ1-1; CDR3aa: CASRDRVEFTEAFF; CDR3nt: TGTGCCAGCAGAGACAGGGTCGAATTCACTGAAGCTTTCTTT
d_gene: TRBD1; abundance: NA; len: 15; v_gene: TRBV7-9; j_gene: TRBJ1-2; CDR3aa: CASSLGTGSDYGYTF; CDR3nt: TGTGCCAGCAGCTTAGGGACAGGGTCTGACTATGGCTACACCTTC
d_gene: TRBD1; abundance: NA; len: 16; v_gene: TRBV19; j_gene: TRBJ2-5; CDR3aa: CASTSSPTGRLETQYF; CDR3nt: TGTGCCAGTACCTCATCCCCGACAGGGAGATTGGAGACCCAGTACTTC
d_gene: TRBD2; abundance: NA; len: 13; v_gene: TRBV12-3/TRBV12-4; j_gene: TRBJ2-4; CDR3aa: CASSHGTSGVQYF; CDR3nt: TGTGCCAGCAGCCACGGGACTAGCGGGGTTCAGTACTTC
d_gene: TRBD2; abundance: NA; len: 16; v_gene: TRBV6-5; j_gene: TRBJ2-1; CDR3aa: CASSYSPGLAGGEQFF; CDR3nt: TGTGCCAGCAGTTACTCTCCGGGACTAGCGGGGGGTGAGCAGTTCTTC
d_gene: NA; abundance: NA; len: 12; v_gene: TRBV9; j_gene: TRBJ1-2; CDR3aa: CASSAQGWGYTF; CDR3nt: TGTGCCAGCAGCGCACAGGGATGGGGCTACACCTTC
d_gene: NA; abundance: NA; len: 14; v_gene: TRBV7-9; j_gene: TRBJ1-3; CDR3aa: CASSLLSVGNTIYF; CDR3nt: TGTGCCAGCAGCTTATTGTCAGTCGGAAACACCATATATTTT
d_gene: TRBD2; abundance: NA; len: 18; v_gene: TRBV27; j_gene: TRBJ2-3; CDR3aa: CASSGEGTSATGLGTQYF; CDR3nt: TGTGCCAGCAGTGGCGAGGGGACTAGCGCTACCGGTTTAGGTACGCAGTATTTT
d_gene: NA; abundance: NA; len: 17; v_gene: TRBV7-2; j_gene: TRBJ2-2; CDR3aa: CASSPSNQGINTGELFF; CDR3nt: TGTGCCAGCAGCCCTAGCAACCAGGGAATCAACACCGGGGAGCTGTTTTTT
d_gene: NA; abundance: NA; len: 13; v_gene: TRBV30; j_gene: TRBJ2-2; CDR3aa: CAWSALGTGELFF; CDR3nt: TGTGCCTGGAGTGCCTTGGGCACCGGGGAGCTGTTTTTT
d_gene: NA; abundance: NA; len: 18; v_gene: TRBV6-1; j_gene: TRBJ2-3; CDR3aa: CASSEWGTTGGHTDTQYF; CDR3nt: TGTGCCAGCAGTGAATGGGGGACGACCGGAGGGCACACAGATACGCAGTATTTT
d_gene: NA; abundance: NA; len: 15; v_gene: TRBV23-1; j_gene: TRBJ1-2; CDR3aa: CASSQYPPGLYGYTF; CDR3nt: TGCGCCAGCAGTCAATATCCACCGGGTCTCTATGGCTACACCTTC
d_gene: NA; abundance: NA; len: 15; v_gene: TRBV9; j_gene: TRBJ2-5; CDR3aa: CASSVGPDLKETQYF; CDR3nt: TGTGCCAGCAGCGTAGGGCCAGACCTTAAAGAGACCCAGTACTTC
d_gene: NA; abundance: NA; len: 15; v_gene: TRBV18; j_gene: TRBJ2-2; CDR3aa: CASSRRGQHTGELFF; CDR3nt: TGTGCCAGCTCACGACGGGGGCAGCACACCGGGGAGCTGTTTTTT
d_gene: NA; abundance: NA; len: 16; v_gene: TRBV27; j_gene: TRBJ2-6; CDR3aa: CASSLEDSSGANVLTF; CDR3nt: TGTGCCAGCAGCCTGGAGGACAGCTCTGGGGCCAACGTCCTGACTTTC
d_gene: NA; abundance: once; len: 10; v_gene: TRBV27; j_gene: TRBJ1-2; CDR3aa: CSRRDLGYTF; CDR3nt: TGTTCCCGCAGGGATTTAGGCTACACCTTC
d_gene: NA; abundance: NA; len: 13; v_gene: TRBV29-1; j_gene: TRBJ2-1; CDR3aa: CSVEWFRPNEQFF; CDR3nt: TGCAGCGTTGAGTGGTTCCGGCCAAATGAGCAGTTCTTC
d_gene: TRBD2; abundance: few; len: 18; v_gene: TRBV5-1; j_gene: TRBJ2-1; CDR3aa: CASSPRGGSGLSYNEQFF; CDR3nt: TGCGCCAGCAGCCCCCGCGGTGGGTCGGGACTATCCTACAATGAGCAGTTCTTC
d_gene: NA; abundance: NA; len: 14; v_gene: TRBV5-1; j_gene: TRBJ2-2; CDR3aa: CASSETGNTGELFF; CDR3nt: TGCGCCAGCAGCGAAACAGGGAACACCGGGGAGCTGTTTTTT
d_gene: TRBD2; abundance: NA; len: 13; v_gene: TRBV6-2/TRBV6-3; j_gene: TRBJ2-1; CDR3aa: CASSNSGSNEQFF; CDR3nt: TGTGCCAGCAGTAATAGCGGGAGCAATGAGCAGTTCTTC
d_gene: NA; abundance: NA; len: 13; v_gene: TRBV12-3/TRBV12-4; j_gene: TRBJ1-1; CDR3aa: CASSLIESGEAFF; CDR3nt: TGTGCCAGCAGTTTGATCGAGTCTGGTGAAGCTTTCTTT
d_gene: TRBD1; abundance: NA; len: 15; v_gene: TRBV28; j_gene: TRBJ1-3; CDR3aa: CASRMGTVSGNTIYF; CDR3nt: TGTGCCAGCAGAATGGGGACAGTCTCTGGAAACACCATATATTTT
d_gene: TRBD1; abundance: few; len: 13; v_gene: TRBV29-1; j_gene: TRBJ1-4; CDR3aa: CSAGTGGSEKLFF; CDR3nt: TGCAGCGCAGGGACAGGGGGGAGTGAAAAACTGTTTTTT
d_gene: TRBD1; abundance: NA; len: 13; v_gene: TRBV6-5; j_gene: TRBJ2-1; CDR3aa: CASRLTGINEQFF; CDR3nt: TGTGCCAGCAGATTGACAGGGATCAATGAGCAGTTCTTC
d_gene: NA; abundance: NA; len: 19; v_gene: TRBV9; j_gene: TRBJ1-3; CDR3aa: CASSPRSLGGASSGNTIYF; CDR3nt: TGTGCCAGCAGCCCCCGGAGTTTGGGAGGCGCGAGCTCTGGAAACACCATATATTTT
d_gene: NA; abundance: NA; len: 13; v_gene: TRBV14; j_gene: TRBJ1-2; CDR3aa: CASSQDRNYGYTF; CDR3nt: TGTGCCAGCAGCCAAGATCGGAACTATGGCTACACCTTC
d_gene: NA; abundance: NA; len: 14; v_gene: TRBV6-2/TRBV6-3; j_gene: TRBJ1-2; CDR3aa: CASSYTTGSYGYTF; CDR3nt: TGTGCCAGCAGTTACACTACAGGGTCCTATGGCTACACCTTC
d_gene: TRBD1; abundance: once; len: 22; v_gene: TRBV27; j_gene: TRBJ1-5; CDR3aa: CASSLFVGGQDRTGISNQPQHF; CDR3nt: TGTGCCAGCAGTTTATTTGTGGGAGGTCAGGACAGGACAGGTATTAGCAATCAGCCCCAGCATTTT
d_gene: NA; abundance: NA; len: 15; v_gene: TRBV7-7; j_gene: TRBJ2-5; CDR3aa: CASSLGGTVQETQYF; CDR3nt: TGTGCCAGCAGCTTAGGCGGGACAGTACAAGAGACCCAGTACTTC
d_gene: TRBD2; abundance: NA; len: 22; v_gene: TRBV10-3; j_gene: TRBJ2-7; CDR3aa: CAISDGRQTSGRARLGSYEQYF; CDR3nt: TGTGCCATCAGTGACGGGAGACAGACTAGCGGGAGGGCCCGGTTGGGTTCCTACGAGCAGTACTTC
d_gene: TRBD1; abundance: few; len: 15; v_gene: TRBV7-9; j_gene: TRBJ1-5; CDR3aa: CASSSQQGSNQPQHF; CDR3nt: TGTGCCAGCAGCTCGCAACAGGGGAGCAATCAGCCCCAGCATTTT
d_gene: NA; abundance: NA; len: 14; v_gene: TRBV6-2/TRBV6-3; j_gene: TRBJ2-3; CDR3aa: CASSYRLGADTQYF; CDR3nt: TGTGCCAGCAGTTACCGCCTTGGAGCAGATACGCAGTATTTT
d_gene: NA; abundance: NA; len: 13; v_gene: TRBV2; j_gene: TRBJ1-6; CDR3aa: CASRPLMHSPLHF; CDR3nt: TGTGCCAGCAGGCCCCTGATGCATTCACCCCTCCACTTT
d_gene: NA; abundance: once; len: 15; v_gene: TRBV30; j_gene: TRBJ2-2; CDR3aa: CAWRTSGWGTGELFF; CDR3nt: TGTGCCTGGAGAACGAGCGGGTGGGGGACCGGGGAGCTGTTTTTT
d_gene: NA; abundance: NA; len: 15; v_gene: TRBV6-6; j_gene: TRBJ1-2; CDR3aa: CASRFLGGGHYGYTF; CDR3nt: TGTGCCAGCAGGTTTTTGGGGGGAGGCCACTATGGCTACACCTTC
d_gene: TRBD2; abundance: once; len: 15; v_gene: TRBV5-1; j_gene: TRBJ2-2; CDR3aa: CASTPGLASTGELFF; CDR3nt: TGCGCCAGCACCCCGGGACTAGCGAGCACCGGGGAGCTGTTTTTT
d_gene: NA; abundance: NA; len: 13; v_gene: TRBV7-3; j_gene: TRBJ2-2; CDR3aa: CASSVTKAGELFF; CDR3nt: TGTGCCAGCAGCGTGACTAAGGCCGGGGAGCTGTTTTTT
d_gene: NA; abundance: once; len: 15; v_gene: TRBV19; j_gene: TRBJ1-1; CDR3aa: CASSIGGRGDTEAFF; CDR3nt: TGTGCCAGTAGTATTGGGGGGCGAGGGGACACTGAAGCTTTCTTT
d_gene: NA; abundance: NA; len: 15; v_gene: TRBV2; j_gene: TRBJ2-2; CDR3aa: CASSELAEPTGELFF; CDR3nt: TGTGCCAGCAGTGAACTGGCGGAACCTACCGGGGAGCTGTTTTTT
d_gene: NA; abundance: NA; len: 16; v_gene: TRBV10-2; j_gene: TRBJ2-2; CDR3aa: CASSDRAGVNTGELFF; CDR3nt: TGCGCCAGCAGTGATAGGGCAGGGGTGAACACCGGGGAGCTGTTTTTT
d_gene: TRBD1; abundance: NA; len: 14; v_gene: TRBV5-5; j_gene: TRBJ2-7; CDR3aa: CASSLAGGSYEQYF; CDR3nt: TGTGCCAGCAGCTTGGCAGGGGGCTCCTACGAGCAGTACTTC